This T cell receptor beta chain stems from a study of blood T cell repertoires in COVID-19. Study-wide background: T cells, B-cell-depleted T cells, or PBMCs supplied cDNA or gDNA.

CDR1 LGHDT and CDR2 YNNKEL come from the germline V gene (reference sequence). The V gene end was trimmed by 2 bases and the J gene end by 4 bases; junction bases not matched to a gene: 13. The CDR3 covers 17 residues. TCRdb's copy holds only in-frame clones and misses some; the assay was immunoSEQ multiplex PCR. The sample has roughly 59,000 clones; 70% to 85% are singletons. J is TRBJ1-2 and V is TRBV3-1 (or the pseudogene TRBV3-2), with 7 bases fitting TRBD1. This clonotype was sampled from a man older than 75 with acute or convalescent COVID-19. The specimen sequenced was peripheral blood. The CDR3 region is CASSQWRDRTPGYGYTF. CDR3 DNA: TGTGCCAGCAGCCAATGGAGGGACAGAACCCCTGGCTATGGCTACACCTTC.